This T cell receptor (beta chain) was recorded in a study of blood T cell repertoires in COVID-19. Study in general: The United States, Italy and Spain were the sources of the acute and convalescent COVID-19 samples.

This CDR3 region has 14 residues. Looked up from germline, CDR1 is MNHNS and CDR2 is SASEGT. V was shortened by 3 bases and J by 3 bases, with 12 bases between the two germline ends. In the original analysis: Researchers report that nucleated cell counts were estimated from reference gene primer amplification. Sequencing was performed with immunoSEQ multiplex PCR; in TCRdb, only in-frame clones are kept and a portion is missing. Clonal size and the V and J genes are those of that table, whereas D and trimming came from the DNA. The sample consists of approximately 200,000 clones, about 85% of them appearing once.

The rearrangement joins TRBV6-1 to TRBJ2-7; D unclear. Sequences were obtained from peripheral blood. This receptor was identified in a middle-aged man who had recovered from COVID-19. The CDR3 loop reads CASSDPGLSYEQYF. The CDR3 DNA reads as TGTGCCAGCAGTGACCCGGGTTTAAGCTACGAGCAGTACTTC.